A single sample gave rise to the 15 T cell receptor beta chains below, sequenced in a study of T-cell reconstitution after alpha-beta-depleted transplantation in children. Unique molecular identifiers were used in preparing the TCRbeta library. TCRdb reanalysed the PCR reads using MiXCR and keeps one entry per CDR3 protein. Of about 90,000 distinct CDR3 sequences detected, roughly a sixth appear once; the ten largest clones hold roughly a fifth. The sample in question was PBMCs, mostly from graft donor cells, obtained 180 days after TCRalphabeta/CD19-depleted stem cell transplant. The receptors come from a male patient between 2 and 15 years old who had a stem cell transplant for acute lymphoblastic leukemia, so the T cells may come from the graft donor.

Only a few counts were recorded for this clonotype. This chain links TRBV4-1 with TRBJ2-1, with a tentative D call TRBD1 (6 bases). This CDR3 is built from 16 residues. Germline values: CDR1 MGHRA, CDR2 YSYEKL. Trimming took off 0 bases at V and 2 bases at J, with 11 bases between the two ends. The CDR3 DNA reads TGCGCCAGCAGCCAAGATCGAGGGGGTCCCTACAATGAGCAGTTCTTC. It translates to CASSQDRGGPYNEQFF.

The rearrangement uses TRBV5-1 and TRBJ1-1; D perhaps matches TRBD1 (5 bases). The CDR3 sequence is 15 residues long. V lost 4 bases to trimming and J lost 3 bases, with 16 bases between them. Germline CDR1 and CDR2: SGHRS and YFSETQ. CDR3 nucleotide sequence: TGCGCCAGCAGCCCAACGGGGGGTATTGACACTGAAGCTTTCTTT. Protein sequence: CASSPTGGIDTEAFF. Full variable domain (remainder filled in from reference TRBV5-1 and TRBJ1-1): KAGVTQTPRYLIKTRGQQVTLSCSPISGHRSVSWYQQTPGQGLQFLFEYFSETQRNKGNFPGRFSGRQFSNSRSEMNVSTLELGDSALYLCASSPTGGIDTEAFFGQGTRLTVV.

V gene TRBV20-1 combines with J gene TRBJ2-1; 11 bases map to TRBD1. Germline V gene data show CDR1 as DFQATT and CDR2 as SNEGSKA (reference sequence). The junction had 2 bases not matched to a gene; V was cut back by 3 bases and J by 7 bases. The CDR3 has 13 residues. The CDR3 sequence is CSARGQGVNEQFF. The CDR3 DNA sequence: TGCAGTGCTAGGGGACAGGGGGTTAATGAGCAGTTCTTC.

V gene TRBV18 combines with J gene TRBJ2-7, with D possibly matching TRBD1 (5 bases). Trimming pared 2 bases from V and 3 bases from J, leaving 5 bases between. This CDR3 region has 12 residues. Looked up from germline, CDR1 is KGHSH and CDR2 is LQKENI. CDR3 nucleotides: TGTGCCAGCTCACCAACAGGCTACGAGCAGTACTTC. It yields the protein CASSPTGYEQYF.

The chain links TRBV2 to TRBJ2-7; 7 bases are a match to TRBD2. This CDR3 has 17 amino acids. Per germline, CDR1 SNHLY and CDR2 FYNNEI. V dropped 4 bases and J dropped 3; count of bases not matched to a gene: 15. The chain's CDR3 is CASSAPFGRGSSYEQYF. The CDR3 coding sequence is TGTGCCAGCAGTGCCCCCTTCGGGCGCGGGAGTAGCTACGAGCAGTACTTC.

This clonotype has just a few counts. CDR3: CASSQGSGVGGELFF. The CDR3, as DNA: TGTGCCAGCAGCCAAGGAAGCGGGGTTGGAGGGGAGCTGTTTTTT. The V gene is TRBV3-1, the J gene TRBJ2-2; TRBD2 matches 7 bases. CDR3 length: 15 residues. Germline loops: CDR1 LGHDT, CDR2 YNNKEL (reference sequence). The ends lost 1 base at V and 8 bases at J; junction bases unmatched: 7.

In DNA, the CDR3 is TGTGCCAGCAGCTACAGCGGGGGGGCCGGTACGCAGTATTTT. It is translated as CASSYSGGAGTQYF. The V and J genes are TRBV7-6 and TRBJ2-3; TRBD2 aligns across 10 bases. Germline CDR1 reads SGHVS; CDR2 reads FNYEAQ. The trim removed 4 bases at V and 8 bases at J, leaving 6 bases unmatched. This CDR3 contains 14 residues.

This rearrangement joins TRBV2 to TRBJ2-1; 10 bases agree with TRBD2. With V trimmed by 2 bases and J by 10 bases, 5 bases remained unmatched. This CDR3 region has 14 residues. Germline V gives CDR1 SNHLY, CDR2 FYNNEI. The CDR3: CASSERASGGEQFF. CDR3 nucleotides: TGTGCCAGCAGTGAACGGGCTAGCGGGGGAGAGCAGTTCTTC.

The chain carries TRBV18 and TRBJ1-3; weak D call: TRBD1 (5 bases). Germline CDR1 KGHSH, CDR2 LQKENI. The CDR3 extends over 16 amino acids. V was pared by 0 bases and J by 0 bases, with 9 bases between. In DNA form, the CDR3 reads TGTGCCAGCTCACCACCTGGGACTTACTCTGGAAACACCATATATTTT. This translates into CASSPPGTYSGNTIYF.

In its sample, this clonotype was seen a few times. The chain uses TRBV18 and TRBJ1-1; 7 nucleotides match TRBD1. With V trimmed by 3 bases and J by 1 base, 5 bases remained unmatched. This CDR3 comprises 15 residues. Germline CDR1 KGHSH, CDR2 LQKENI. For the CDR3, the DNA is TGTGCCAGCTCACCGTTGCCAGGGGGGAACACTGAAGCTTTCTTT. This codes for CASSPLPGGNTEAFF.

The chain has TRBV5-1 and TRBJ1-1; D ambiguous. V was cut by 3 bases and J by 0 bases, with 15 bases left in between. This CDR3 has 16 residues. In germline, CDR1 is SGHRS, CDR2 YFSETQ. CDR3 region: CASSWTTVAVNTEAFF. CDR3 DNA sequence: TGCGCCAGCAGCTGGACGACCGTGGCAGTGAACACTGAAGCTTTCTTT.

J is TRBJ1-3 and V is TRBV28; no definite D call. The V and J ends lost 7 bases and 2 bases respectively, with 15 bases between them. Germline CDR1 MDHEN, CDR2 SYDVKM. The length of the CDR3 is 15 residues. Written as DNA, the CDR3 is TGTGCCAGCAAAGGAGGTGTTGATACTGGAAACACCATATATTTT. Its protein product is CASKGGVDTGNTIYF.

In its sample, this clonotype was seen a few times. The chain uses TRBV27 and TRBJ2-5, with 9 bases that match TRBD2. This CDR3 has 17 amino acids. With V trimmed by 0 bases and J by 1 base, 6 bases remained unmatched. The germline gives CDR1 MNHEY, CDR2 SMNVEV (reference sequence). DNA of the CDR3: TGTGCCAGCAGTTTATCAAGGCTAGCGGGGCGCCAAGAGACCCAGTACTTC. Translation gives CASSLSRLAGRQETQYF.

The chain is built from TRBV5-1 and TRBJ2-5; no clear D gene. V was trimmed by 0 bases and J by 0 bases, leaving 12 bases between them. This CDR3 is built from 16 residues. The germline CDR1 and CDR2 sequences are SGHRS and YFSETQ. The CDR3 is CASSLVFGSDQETQYF. Here the CDR3 DNA reads TGCGCCAGCAGCTTGGTGTTCGGGTCGGACCAAGAGACCCAGTACTTC.

The rearrangement uses TRBV10-1 and TRBJ2-7, with D perhaps matching TRBD1 (6 bases). CDR1 and CDR2 from the germline V gene are WNHNN and SYGVQD (reference sequence). This CDR3 region has 13 residues. Deletions cut 5 bases from V and 9 bases from J, with 17 bases between. The DNA of the CDR3 is TGCGCCAGCAGTTACGGGACACCAGGGAGGCAGTACTTC. Translating it yields CASSYGTPGRQYF.